A single sample gave rise to the 24 T cell receptor beta chains below, sequenced in a study of T-cell reconstitution after alpha-beta-depleted transplantation in children. Preparing the TCRbeta library involved the use of unique molecular identifiers. TCRdb reprocessed the PCR reads via MiXCR and lists one record per CDR3 protein. The repertoire holds 500,000 to 650,000 distinct CDR3 sequences, with 10% to 15% as singletons. Specimen: PBMCs, mostly from graft donor cells, collected 360 days after TCRalphabeta/CD19-depleted stem cell transplant. Receptors were obtained from a male patient younger than 18 who had a stem cell transplant for acute myeloid leukemia, so the T cells may come from the graft donor.

This clonotype was seen a few times. The rearrangement links TRBV11-2 to TRBJ2-2, with 7 bases aligning to TRBD1. CDR1 is SGHAT, CDR2 FQNNGV, per germline. V trimming: 3 bases; J trimming: 6 bases; junction bases outside the gene matches: 19. CDR3 length: 19 residues. The CDR3 DNA is TGTGCCAGCAGCTTGGTGACAGGGCGGGTAATGGTGCGTGCCGGGGAGCTGTTTTTT. Translating it yields CASSLVTGRVMVRAGELFF.

This rearrangement joins TRBV29-1 to TRBJ2-7, with 13 bases fitting TRBD2. Germline CDR1 and CDR2: SQVTM and ANQGSEA. V dropped 0 bases and J dropped 7; count of bases not matched to a gene: 12. CDR3 length equals 17 residues. The CDR3: CSVEDALLAGGPREQYF. CDR3 sequence (DNA): TGCAGCGTTGAAGATGCCCTACTAGCGGGAGGGCCGAGGGAGCAGTACTTC.

CDR3: CASSPTQGSGNSYNEQFF. DNA for the CDR3: TGTGCCAGCAGTCCCACTCAGGGAAGCGGTAACTCCTACAATGAGCAGTTCTTC. The rearrangement links TRBV7-6 to TRBJ2-1; D might be TRBD1 or TRBD2, each matching 5 bases. Trimming took off 6 bases at V and 0 bases at J, with 21 bases between the two ends. CDR3 length equals 18 residues. Germline-derived CDR1 and CDR2 are SGHVS and FNYEAQ.

This clonotype appeared a few times. The chain joins TRBV14 to TRBJ1-1; 7 nucleotides match TRBD1. Trimming took 4 bases from V and 6 from J; bases not matched to a gene: 11. The CDR3 consists of 15 residues. CDR1 is SGHDN and CDR2 is FVKESK in the germline V gene. The CDR3 nucleotides read TGTGCCAGCAGCCCTCTTTGGCAGGGGGTCGCTGAAGCTTTCTTT. Its translation is CASSPLWQGVAEAFF.

In the case of this clonotype: A read error may be the cause here, since a much bigger clone is one base away. Given the absence of the conserved phenylalanine or tryptophan at the CDR3 end, a read error is likely. The V call is TRBV29-1, the J call TRBJ2-1; D unclear. This CDR3 is 11 amino acids long. Trimming took off 4 bases at V and 8 bases at J, with 9 bases between the two ends. Germline values: CDR1 SQVTM, CDR2 ANQGSEA. The CDR3 region is CSVAPWDEQFY. The DNA for the CDR3 is TGCAGCGTTGCCCCCTGGGATGAGCAGTTCTAC.

This clonotype appeared a few times. The rearrangement uses TRBV24-1 and TRBJ2-1; tentatively, D is TRBD2 (6 bases). V gave up 5 bases and J gave up 2 bases, with 9 bases separating them. Germline V gene lookup returns CDR1 KGHDR and CDR2 SFDVKD. This CDR3 is 14 amino acids long. The CDR3 protein is CATSGAGAYNEQFF. The CDR3 bases are TGTGCCACCAGTGGAGCGGGCGCCTACAATGAGCAGTTCTTC.

The rearrangement links TRBV29-1 to TRBJ2-3; 7 positions match TRBD1. Germline CDR1 SQVTM, CDR2 ANQGSEA. This CDR3 has 15 amino acids. V gave up 6 bases and J gave up 0 bases; unmatched junction bases: 9. The CDR3 region has the DNA TGCAGCGTCGCGTCCGGGACAGCTAGCACAGATACGCAGTATTTT. It specifies CSVASGTASTDTQYF.

This clonotype came up many times. V gene TRBV27 combines with J gene TRBJ2-4, with a weak D call TRBD2 (6 bases). Germline V gene lookup returns CDR1 MNHEY and CDR2 SMNVEV (reference sequence). V was cut by 3 bases and J by 1 base, with 13 bases left in between. The CDR3 extends over 16 amino acids. This CDR3 reads CASSLRRGGAKNIQYF. CDR3 sequence (DNA): TGTGCCAGCAGTTTGAGGCGGGGTGGCGCCAAAAACATTCAGTACTTC.

The CDR3 DNA follows: TGTGCCAGCAGTTCTCCCAATTCACCCCTCCACTTT. This codes for CASSSPNSPLHF. V is TRBV28 and J is TRBJ1-6; D call uncertain. Trimming shortened V by 4 bases and J by 7 bases, and 5 bases separated the two germline ends. The germline V gene has CDR1 MDHEN and CDR2 SYDVKM. The CDR3 is made up of 12 amino acids.

This clonotype was recorded at least ten times. V and J are TRBV29-1 and TRBJ2-7, with D possibly TRBD2 on 5 matching bases. Trimming removed 4 bases from V and 6 bases from J, with 19 bases in between. The CDR3 has 14 amino acids. Germline CDR1 is SQVTM and CDR2 is ANQGSEA. The CDR3 region has the DNA TGCAGCGTTGCGTCCGGACTGGGTGTTCTCGAGCAGTACTTC. The encoded protein is CSVASGLGVLEQYF.

The CDR3 nucleotides are TGTGCCAGCAGTTTTGGGATTTTAAATGAGCAGTTCTTC. It specifies CASSFGILNEQFF. The rearrangement uses TRBV27 and TRBJ2-1, with D uncertain. The CDR3 covers 13 residues. V was clipped by 3 bases and J by 7 bases, with 10 bases between them. From germline, CDR1 is MNHEY and CDR2 SMNVEV (reference sequence).

V and J are TRBV27 and TRBJ2-6, with a possible D match to TRBD1 (5 bases). Germline V gene data show CDR1 as MNHEY and CDR2 as SMNVEV (reference sequence). This CDR3 comprises 15 residues. The ends were cut back, 10 bases at V and 4 bases at J, with 17 bases in the middle. As DNA, the CDR3 is TGTGCCACCCTTCCCCGACAGACAGGGGCCAACGTCCTGACTTTC. Its protein product is CATLPRQTGANVLTF. Looking up the rest from reference TRBV27 and TRBJ2-6 gives the full variable domain: EAQVTQNPRYLITVTGKKLTVTCSQNMNHEYMSWYRQDPGLGLRQIYYSMNVEVTDKGDVPEGYKVSRKEKRNFPLILESPSPNQTSLYFCATLPRQTGANVLTFGAGSRLTVL.

This clonotype was seen repeatedly, ten times or more. The rearrangement uses TRBV7-3 and TRBJ2-2; no clear D gene. There are 14 residues in the CDR3. Germline V gene data show CDR1 as SGHTA and CDR2 as FQGTGA. The V end lost 1 base, the J end lost 1 base, and 4 bases lay between the germline ends. The chain's CDR3 is CASSLRGNTGELFF. The CDR3 coding sequence is TGTGCCAGCAGCTTAAGGGGGAACACCGGGGAGCTGTTTTTT.

This clonotype was detected many times. The chain links TRBV7-3 to TRBJ2-6; D not certain. Looked up from germline, CDR1 is SGHTA and CDR2 is FQGTGA. V lost 4 bases and J lost 0, with 4 bases in between. The CDR3 has 14 amino acids. CDR3: CASSWSSGANVLTF. For the CDR3, the DNA is TGTGCCAGCAGCTGGAGCTCTGGGGCCAACGTCCTGACTTTC.

This clonotype was counted between two and nine times. The V call is TRBV20-1, the J call TRBJ2-5; D possibly uses TRBD1 or TRBD2 (5 bases each). CDR3 length equals 16 residues. Trimming cost V 2 bases and J 4 bases, with 20 bases left between them. Looked up from germline, CDR1 is DFQATT and CDR2 is SNEGSKA (reference sequence). The CDR3 DNA is TGCAGTGCTAGACTCCCGGGACCGATCGCAGGAGAGACCCAGTACTTC. Protein: CSARLPGPIAGETQYF.

This chain links TRBV29-1 with TRBJ1-1; no definite D call. Germline V gene data show CDR1 as SQVTM and CDR2 as ANQGSEA. The V and J ends lost 7 bases and 0 bases respectively, with 12 bases between them. CDR3 length: 13 amino acids. CDR3: CSALQTMNTEAFF. For the CDR3, the DNA is TGCAGCGCTCTCCAGACTATGAACACTGAAGCTTTCTTT.

The gene calls are TRBV3-1 and TRBJ2-7, with D unclear. CDR1 LGHDT and CDR2 YNNKEL come from the germline V gene (reference sequence). Trimming shortened V by 5 bases and J by 5 bases, and 10 bases separated the two germline ends. The CDR3 extends over 12 amino acids. The CDR3 DNA is TGTGCCAGCAGCGGGGTTGGGGACGAGCAGTACTTC. It specifies CASSGVGDEQYF.

This clonotype was counted between two and nine times. This sequence joins TRBV5-5 and TRBJ2-1; TRBD1 might be the D (6 bases). The CDR3 spans 15 residues. Trimming cost V 5 bases and J 7 bases, with 19 bases left between them. Germline V gene sequence: CDR1 SGHKS, CDR2 YYEKEE (reference sequence). In DNA, the CDR3 is TGTGCCAGCAGTCTCGGCCGGGACACACGAAATGAGCAGTTCTTC. This encodes CASSLGRDTRNEQFF.

This rearrangement joins TRBV20-1 to TRBJ2-2; a weak D match, TRBD1 (6 bases). Germline V lookup: CDR1 DFQATT, CDR2 SNEGSKA (reference sequence). This CDR3 is built from 13 residues. The V and J ends lost 6 bases and 4 bases respectively, with 12 bases between them. The CDR3 protein is CSAEDSVTGELFF. CDR3 coding DNA: TGCAGTGCGGAGGACAGTGTCACCGGGGAGCTGTTTTTT.

The gene calls are TRBV18 and TRBJ1-1; TRBD1 aligns across 12 bases. In germline, CDR1 is KGHSH, CDR2 LQKENI. J lost 0 bases, V lost 3 bases, and 5 bases had no gene match. This CDR3 comprises 17 residues. Written as DNA, the CDR3 is TGTGCCAGCTCACCCGGGACAGGGGGCGCGATGAACACTGAAGCTTTCTTT. This codes for CASSPGTGGAMNTEAFF.

The chain has TRBV5-6 and TRBJ2-7; D perhaps matches TRBD2 (6 bases). The germline gives CDR1 SGHDT, CDR2 YYEEEE. CDR3 length equals 13 residues. The CDR3 bases are TGTGCAACAACACGTCGGGGGTTTTACGAGCAGTACTTC. Amino acid sequence: CATTRRGFYEQYF.

There are a few counts of this clonotype. The chain employs TRBV21-1 and TRBJ2-7; TRBD1 reflects the table's D call only, with no check against the DNA. TRBV21-1 is a listed pseudogene. CDR3 length: 14 amino acids. CDR3 bases: TGTGCCTCCTTAAAAAGAGGGGATCCCTACGAGCAGTACTTC. Translation gives CASLKRGDPYEQYF.

The rearrangement uses TRBV6-2 or TRBV6-3 and TRBJ2-7; 7 positions match TRBD2. V shed 2 bases, J shed 0 bases, and the junction held 10 bases outside the gene matches. The germline V gene has CDR1 MNHEY and CDR2 SVGEGT. The CDR3 has 17 amino acids. The CDR3 nucleotides are TGTGCCAGCAGTTACCGTTTGGGGGACTACCGCTCCTACGAGCAGTACTTC. Amino acid sequence: CASSYRLGDYRSYEQYF.

The rearrangement joins TRBV2 to TRBJ2-1, with TRBD2 identical over 10 bases. V shed 7 bases, J shed 9 bases, and the junction held 12 bases outside the gene matches. CDR3 length: 15 residues. The germline V gene has CDR1 SNHLY and CDR2 FYNNEI. The chain's CDR3 is CASNPSGRAYTEQFF. CDR3 nucleotide sequence: TGTGCCAGCAATCCCAGCGGGAGGGCCTATACTGAGCAGTTCTTC.